These 8 T cell receptor beta chains were sequenced from one sample in a study of blood T cells in healthy people across ages. The authors ran a second PCR of about 7 to 11 cycles using a sample-barcoded 5' primer and a J-beta primer mix. TCRdb fed the 5' RACE reads into MiXCR, producing one record per CDR3 protein. Here the sample spans hundreds of thousands of distinct CDR3 sequences, roughly three fifths being singletons. Sequencing input: blood. The receptors derive from a man aged 55 to 70 in good health.

The J gene is TRBJ1-2, the V gene TRBV6-5, with D unclear. This CDR3 contains 14 residues. The V end lost 5 bases, the J end lost 8 bases, and 18 bases lay between the germline ends. Germline V CDR1 and CDR2: MNHEY, SVGAGI. The DNA for the CDR3 is TGTGCCAGCAGTCCTCGACCGTCCAGAACCGGCTACACCTTC. Protein: CASSPRPSRTGYTF.

This clonotype occurred a few times. This sequence joins TRBV12-3 or TRBV12-4 and TRBJ2-3; D is undetermined. The CDR3 length is 15 residues. V lost 5 bases and J lost 0, with 12 bases in between. CDR3 nucleotides: TGTGCCAGCAGTCCAAGGTGGCGGAGCACAGATACGCAGTATTTT. Its translation is CASSPRWRSTDTQYF.

For this clonotype: A junction boundary mismatches the germline segment, possibly from a read error. The chain combines TRBV6-6 with TRBJ1-6; 11 bases are a match to TRBD1. The CDR3 is 16 residues long. Germline CDR1 and CDR2: MNHNY and SVGAGI (reference sequence). CDR3 protein: CASRAHGTGGNSPLHF. The DNA of the CDR3 is TGCGCCAGCAGAGCACATGGGACAGGGGGTAATTCACCCCTCCACTTT.

This clonotype showed up just once. This chain uses TRBV20-1 with TRBJ2-4; D perhaps matches TRBD1 (6 bases). The J call may be incorrect, as the DNA end agrees better with TRBJ2-7. The length of the CDR3 is 13 residues. CDR1 DFQATT and CDR2 SNEGSKA come from the germline V gene (reference sequence). In DNA form, the CDR3 reads TGCAGTGCTAGAGATGGGCAGGGGTACGAGCAGTACTTC. Translated, it gives CSARDGQGYEQYF.

The chain combines TRBV20-1 with TRBJ1-1, with D unclear. V dropped 1 base and J dropped 1 base, with 10 bases sitting between them. The CDR3 extends over 14 amino acids. Germline values: CDR1 DFQATT, CDR2 SNEGSKA (reference sequence). As DNA, the CDR3 is TGCAGTGCTAGAGTCGGACGGCAGAACACTGAAGCTTTCTTT. It translates to CSARVGRQNTEAFF.

The rearrangement links TRBV6-1 to TRBJ2-5; TRBD2 might be the D (5 bases). Germline CDR1 reads MNHNS; CDR2 reads SASEGT. The CDR3 covers 13 residues. Trimming took 4 bases from V and 5 from J, leaving 11 bases between them. The CDR3 sequence is CASSARERETQYF. The CDR3 bases are TGTGCCAGCAGTGCAAGGGAGCGGGAGACCCAGTACTTC.

The chain employs TRBV9 and TRBJ1-1; 10 bases are a match to TRBD1. This CDR3 contains 16 residues. Germline lookup yields CDR1 SGDLS and CDR2 YYNGEE. Trimming cost V 3 bases and J 3 bases; bases outside gene matches: 8. DNA of the CDR3: TGTGCCAGCAGCGCCCTCGGGGGGACAGGGGACACTGAAGCTTTCTTT. It encodes CASSALGGTGDTEAFF.

The chain combines TRBV28 with TRBJ1-6; TRBD1 is a possible D gene (5 bases). This CDR3 has 15 residues. Germline V lookup: CDR1 MDHEN, CDR2 SYDVKM. V was pared by 5 bases and J by 7 bases, with 15 bases between. CDR3 loop: CASSPADMRNSPLHF. As DNA, the CDR3 is TGTGCCAGCAGTCCCGCGGACATGAGAAATTCACCCCTCCACTTT. The full variable domain, rest sourced from reference TRBV28 and TRBJ1-6, is DVKVTQSSRYLVKRTGEKVFLECVQDMDHENMFWYRQDPGLGLRLIYFSYDVKMKEKGDIPEGYSVSREKKERFSLILESASTNQTSMYLCASSPADMRNSPLHFGNGTRLTVT.